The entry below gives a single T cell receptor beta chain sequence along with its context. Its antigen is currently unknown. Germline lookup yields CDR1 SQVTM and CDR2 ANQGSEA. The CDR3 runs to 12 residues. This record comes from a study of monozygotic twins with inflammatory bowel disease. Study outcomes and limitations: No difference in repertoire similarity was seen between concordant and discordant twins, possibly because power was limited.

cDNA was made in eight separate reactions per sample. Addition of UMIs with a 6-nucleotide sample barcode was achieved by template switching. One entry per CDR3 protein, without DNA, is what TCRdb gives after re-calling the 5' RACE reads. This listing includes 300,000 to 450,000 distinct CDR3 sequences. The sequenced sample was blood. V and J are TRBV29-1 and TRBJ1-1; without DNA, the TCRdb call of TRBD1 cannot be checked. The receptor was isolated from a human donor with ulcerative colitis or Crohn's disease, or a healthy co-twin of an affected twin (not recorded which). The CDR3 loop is CSVGSQGARAFF.